The 10 T cell receptor beta chains presented below share a single source sample, sequenced in a study of shared T cell receptors in the human thymus. Clones were sequenced by immunoSEQ multiplex PCR, and TCRdb holds only the in-frame ones, with some missing. The sample lists hundreds of thousands of clones, around 87% seen once, with roughly 0.0089% in the top ten. These same data were also listed under a study on human thymus T cells.

The sequencing input was thymocytes. Every receptor here comes from a boy under three years old with a congenital heart defect.

J is TRBJ2-1 and V is TRBV5-1; TRBD2 matches at 10 bases. The CDR3 contains 18 residues. V trimming: 4 bases; J trimming: 0 bases; junction bases outside the gene matches: 10. Germline lookup yields CDR1 SGHRS and CDR2 YFSETQ. The CDR3 nucleotides read TGCGCCAGCAGCCCGGCAGGACTAGCGGAGCACTCCTACAATGAGCAGTTCTTC. Amino acid sequence: CASSPAGLAEHSYNEQFF.

The chain employs TRBV5-6 and TRBJ1-3; 11 bases line up with TRBD1. This CDR3 contains 16 residues. CDR1 and CDR2 (germline): SGHDT, YYEEEE. The ends lost 4 bases at V and 3 bases at J; junction bases unmatched: 6. CDR3 sequence reads: CASSPGQGAGGNTIYF. The DNA for the CDR3 is TGTGCCAGCAGCCCTGGACAGGGGGCGGGTGGAAACACCATATATTTT.

This chain links TRBV29-1 with TRBJ1-4, with D uncertain. CDR3 length: 15 amino acids. V lost 5 bases, J lost 1 base, and 14 bases lay in between. Germline assignment: CDR1 SQVTM and CDR2 ANQGSEA. CDR3 DNA sequence: TGCAGCGTTATCGAGGGATCGCGAACTAATGAAAAACTGTTTTTT. Translating it yields CSVIEGSRTNEKLFF.

The chain carries TRBV19 and TRBJ2-3, with 7 nucleotides matching TRBD2. This CDR3 has 12 residues. Germline CDR1 reads LNHDA; CDR2 reads SQIVND (reference sequence). V was clipped by 3 bases and J by 10 bases; unmatched bases: 4. Written as DNA, the CDR3 is TGTGCCAGTAGTATTAGGGAGGGGCCGCAGTATTTT. Translated: CASSIREGPQYF.

V gene TRBV5-1 combines with J gene TRBJ1-1, with D perhaps matching TRBD1 (5 bases). Germline V gene sequence: CDR1 SGHRS, CDR2 YFSETQ. The CDR3 has 14 amino acids. Trimming took off 7 bases at V and 1 base at J, with 14 bases between the two ends. The CDR3 bases are TGCGCCAGCGGATCTGGGGGAGGGAACACTGAAGCTTTCTTT. Translated, it gives CASGSGGGNTEAFF.

The chain links TRBV28 to TRBJ1-1; D might be TRBD1 (6 bases). The CDR3 spans 13 residues. Per the germline V gene, CDR1 is MDHEN and CDR2 is SYDVKM. Trimming took 5 bases from V and 8 from J, leaving 15 bases between them. CDR3 DNA: TGTGCCAGCAGTCATAGACAGGAGTCCGAAGCTTTCTTT. Its translation: CASSHRQESEAFF.

The chain is built from TRBV5-6 and TRBJ1-2; TRBD1 matches at 11 bases. The germline CDR1 and CDR2 sequences are SGHDT and YYEEEE. The J segment lost 7 bases and the V segment lost 0 bases, leaving 8 bases of the junction unmatched. The CDR3 covers 16 residues. CDR3 in DNA: TGTGCCAGCAGCTTGGCCGGACAGGGGGCTAGCTGTGGCTACACCTTC. This gives the protein CASSLAGQGASCGYTF.

The J gene is TRBJ2-5, the V gene TRBV7-3; 10 bases map to TRBD1. CDR3 size: 16 residues. Per the germline V gene, CDR1 is SGHTA and CDR2 is FQGTGA. J gave up 3 bases and V 4 bases, and 8 bases lay outside the gene matches. The CDR3 coding sequence is TGTGCCAGCAGCTCCGGGACAGGGGATGGCGAAGAGACCCAGTACTTC. It codes for CASSSGTGDGEETQYF.

This clone was detected once. V gene TRBV18 combines with J gene TRBJ2-7, with a weak D call TRBD1 (5 bases). Trimming left V 0 bases short and J 4 bases short, with 19 bases between. This CDR3 is built from 17 residues. Germline CDR1 KGHSH, CDR2 LQKENI. Here the CDR3 DNA reads TGTGCCAGCTCACCACCGTACCAGGGTCGGTGGGGATACGAGCAGTACTTC. Translating gives CASSPPYQGRWGYEQYF.

This chain joins TRBV10-1 and TRBJ2-7, with 7 bases lining up with TRBD2. The CDR3 extends over 16 amino acids. Germline CDR1 reads WNHNN; CDR2 reads SYGVQD (reference sequence). The trim removed 2 bases at V and 3 bases at J, leaving 10 bases unmatched. CDR3: CASSEGVCGTIYEQYF. CDR3 bases: TGCGCCAGCAGTGAGGGAGTTTGCGGGACTATCTACGAGCAGTACTTC.